This T cell receptor (beta chain) comes out of a study of T cell repertoires in cytomegalovirus infection. Study observations and caveats: Dominating the ex vivo response were TCR beta clonotypes that were CMV-specific and HLA-C-restricted.

Germline V gene lookup returns CDR1 LNHDA and CDR2 SQIVND (reference sequence). V lost 7 bases, J lost 1 base, and 4 bases stayed unmatched. The CDR3 sequence is 14 residues long. Note on this clonotype: Its antigen is not identified.

TCRdb reanalysed the reads using MiXCR and keeps one entry per CDR3 protein. The sample lists roughly 80,000 distinct CDR3 sequences, roughly 25% occurring once. Material: CD8+ T cells from cultured PBMCs, obtained from culture after CMV antigen stimulation. The chain is built from TRBV19 and TRBJ2-3; 8 positions agree with TRBD2. The source of this sequence is a human donor in good health (CMV status not recorded). Some clones in this sample may be carry-over from other donors' samples. CDR3 sequence (DNA): TGTGCCAGTATGCGGCGGGAGGGCACAGATACGCAGTATTTT. This sequence encodes CASMRREGTDTQYF.